This T cell receptor (beta chain) was retrieved from a study of T cells after yellow fever vaccination. Broader study findings: It was the secondary response that reached its peak faster, day 5 versus 15, but it was weaker. There was a small share of clonotypes that showed up in both the CD4 and CD8 compartments.

This clonotype was seen a few times. Its cognate antigen is unknown. One junction end disagrees with the germline gene, perhaps due to a read error. It was through 5'RACE template switching that TCR cDNA was made, with a universal primer site and UMIs added. TCRdb itself ran the 5' RACE reads through MiXCR, one entry per CDR3 protein. The table records some 30,000 distinct CDR3 sequences, 3.5% to 5% of them present only once. CDR1 is LGHDT and CDR2 is YNNKEL in the germline V gene (reference sequence). The CDR3 contains 17 residues. The source is a man under 40 who received the YFV17D yellow fever vaccine. The sequenced sample was CD8+ T cells sorted from PBMCs, obtained 5 days after the yellow fever booster vaccination. The chain carries TRBV3-1 and TRBJ2-7; 7 positions agree with TRBD2. This CDR3 reads CATSQGLVAGASYEQYF. The CDR3 DNA follows: TGTGCCACCAGCCAAGGGTTGGTAGCGGGCGCCTCCTACGAGCAGTACTTC.